This TCR beta chain was captured in a study of graft-versus-host responses after intestinal transplantation. V lost 4 bases to trimming and J lost 2 bases, with 17 bases between them. Germline-derived CDR1 and CDR2 are SGHRS and YFSETQ. The CDR3 loop spans 16 amino acids. Lamina propria and intraepithelial lymphocytes were released by processing graft tissue. TCRdb's copy holds only in-frame clones and misses some; the assay was immunoSEQ multiplex PCR. Among approximately 15,000 clones listed, roughly two thirds were seen once. This chain uses TRBV5-1 with TRBJ2-3, with D uncertain. This receptor was identified in a human patient who received an intestinal transplant, so some T cells may come from the graft donor. The sample here was ileum tissue, taken 650 to 700 days after intestinal transplantation. CDR3 in DNA: TGCGCCAGCAGCGCGTCCACGTCTGCAACCACAGATACGCAGTATTTT. Amino acids: CASSASTSATTDTQYF.